A selection of T cell receptor beta chains follows, all from one sample in a study of glioma-infiltrating T cells after dendritic cell vaccination. Clones were sequenced by immunoSEQ multiplex PCR, and TCRdb holds only the in-frame ones, with some missing. The sample shows 75,000 to 95,000 clones, over 75% of them seen only once. Source: blood, taken after dendritic cell vaccination. Source of these receptors: a human donor with glioblastoma. Each CDR3 is given with its conserved first and last residue. A D gene is named only where the DNA matches it firmly.

J: TRBJ2-5
D: NA
V: TRBV14
CDR3: CASSQDRGAWETQYF

J: TRBJ1-6
D: NA
V: TRBV2
CDR3: CASKVDSSYNSPLHF

J: TRBJ2-1
D: TRBD2
V: TRBV4-3
CDR3: CASSQGTSGSYEQFF

J: TRBJ2-1
D: TRBD2
V: TRBV29-1
CDR3: CSALAGLLIEQFF

J: TRBJ2-5
D: NA
V: TRBV2
CDR3: CASRASETQYF

J: NA
D: NA
V: TRBV27
CDR3: CASRLTGAYEQYF

J: TRBJ2-7
D: TRBD1
V: TRBV18
CDR3: CASSPGTGEGEQYF

J: TRBJ1-2
D: NA
V: TRBV6-1
CDR3: CASSEWVEDYGYTF

J: TRBJ2-7
D: TRBD1
V: TRBV6-6
CDR3: CASTNRDRGHLEQYF

J: TRBJ1-1
D: NA
V: TRBV6-1
CDR3: CASSLQGNTEAFF

J: TRBJ1-1
D: TRBD1
V: TRBV6-5
CDR3: CASRIDRGSTEAFF

J: TRBJ2-7
D: TRBD1
V: TRBV5-1
CDR3: CASRPLTGGRYEQYF

J: TRBJ2-5
D: TRBD1
V: TRBV7-9
CDR3: CASRRGAGGLETQYF

J: TRBJ2-7
D: NA
V: TRBV5-6
CDR3: CASSLGSGRLSYEQYF

J: TRBJ1-2
D: TRBD1
V: TRBV7-9
CDR3: CASSFSGQRSYGYTF

J: TRBJ2-3
D: NA
V: TRBV11-2
CDR3: CASSLVRTIADTQYF

J: TRBJ2-1
D: TRBD2
V: TRBV27
CDR3: CASSLAGPGLAGAAGYNEQFF

J: TRBJ2-5
D: TRBD2
V: TRBV7-2
CDR3: CASSLASGRSLETQYF

J: TRBJ1-5
D: NA
V: TRBV6-5
CDR3: CASSSDKGQPQHF

J: TRBJ1-2
D: NA
V: TRBV7-9
CDR3: CASSLASARLGYTF

J: TRBJ2-1
D: NA
V: TRBV11-3
CDR3: CASSTLAQGASYNEQFF

J: TRBJ2-3
D: TRBD1
V: TRBV10-2
CDR3: CASSDGQGPDTQYF

J: TRBJ1-1
D: NA
V: TRBV5-1
CDR3: CASSLAGTADTEAFF

J: TRBJ1-2
D: TRBD1
V: TRBV4-1
CDR3: CASSPESGGNYGYTF

J: TRBJ2-7
D: TRBD1
V: TRBV7-2
CDR3: CASSLPPGQAYEQYF

J: TRBJ2-7
D: NA
V: TRBV5-1
CDR3: CASSLEGLPPGDF